Following are 14 T cell receptor beta chains from one sample sequenced in a study of cytomegalovirus exposure and HLA in healthy donors. Measured with immunoSEQ multiplex PCR; TCRdb has only the in-frame clones, and not every one. The table shows around 300,000 clones, with 70% to 90% occurring only once. Sequences were obtained from PBMCs. These receptor sequences come from a woman aged 18-30 years in good health and CMV-seronegative.

This clone has just a few counts. The chain has TRBV18 and TRBJ1-5; unclear D gene. The CDR3 runs to 16 residues. CDR1 KGHSH and CDR2 LQKENI come from the germline V gene. The V gene lost 2 bases and the J gene lost 3 bases, with 14 bases spanning the gap. The CDR3 bases are TGTGCCAGCTCACCAAACCTGAGAGCAAACAATCAGCCCCAGCATTTT. It specifies CASSPNLRANNQPQHF.

The gene calls are TRBV11-1 and TRBJ2-1; TRBD2 aligns across 7 bases. Unmatched junction bases numbered 4, after V lost 3 bases and J lost 2 bases. Germline CDR1 SGHAT, CDR2 FQDESV (reference sequence). This CDR3 contains 15 residues. CDR3 in DNA: TGTGCCAGCAGCTTCGGTAGCGGGCCCTACAATGAGCAGTTCTTC. Protein sequence: CASSFGSGPYNEQFF.

The chain combines TRBV11-2 with TRBJ1-2, with 8 bases identical to TRBD1. The germline V gene has CDR1 SGHAT and CDR2 FQNNGV. The CDR3 contains 14 residues. Losses at the gene ends were 5 bases for V and 5 bases for J; bases not matched to a gene: 7. The CDR3 spells CASSNRGVGYGYTF. The CDR3 DNA is TGTGCCAGCAGCAACAGGGGGGTTGGGTATGGCTACACCTTC.

The gene calls are TRBV11-3 and TRBJ2-3; TRBD2 matches 9 bases. The germline CDR1 and CDR2 sequences are SGHNT and YENEEA. The CDR3 runs to 18 residues. The trim removed 4 bases at V and 6 bases at J, leaving 17 bases unmatched. The CDR3 nucleotides read TGTGCCAGCAGCTCCCTCCCGGTAAGGGGACTAGCAGCCGATACGCAGTATTTT. Protein sequence: CASSSLPVRGLAADTQYF.

This clone appeared once. V and J are TRBV19 and TRBJ1-1; a possible D gene is TRBD1 (5 bases). The CDR3 loop spans 13 amino acids. In germline, CDR1 is LNHDA, CDR2 SQIVND (reference sequence). V was trimmed by 5 bases and J by 5 bases, leaving 12 bases between them. CDR3 sequence (DNA): TGTGCCAGTAGTGTCAGGGTGTGGACTGAAGCTTTCTTT. Translation: CASSVRVWTEAFF.

The V and J genes are TRBV10-1 and TRBJ2-3; 8 bases agree with TRBD2. Per germline, CDR1 WNHNN and CDR2 SYGVQD (reference sequence). With V trimmed by 5 bases and J by 2 bases, 12 bases remained unmatched. This CDR3 spans 17 amino acids. The CDR3 bases are TGCGCCAGCAGTCCTCTCCGAGCGGGGGCGGTCACAGATACGCAGTATTTT. It specifies CASSPLRAGAVTDTQYF.

The chain is built from TRBV18 and TRBJ2-7; a possible D gene is TRBD2 (6 bases). The V and J ends lost 3 bases and 5 bases respectively, with 14 bases between them. Germline V gives CDR1 KGHSH, CDR2 LQKENI. This CDR3 comprises 14 residues. The CDR3 sequence is CASSPFGGLNEQYF. CDR3 bases: TGTGCCAGCTCACCCTTTGGGGGGTTGAACGAGCAGTACTTC. Variable domain in full (rest from reference TRBV18 and TRBJ2-7): NAGVMQNPRHLVRRRGQEARLRCSPMKGHSHVYWYRQLPEEGLKFMVYLQKENIIDESGMPKERFSAEFPKEGPSILRIQQVVRGDSAAYFCASSPFGGLNEQYFGPGTRLTVT.

This clone was counted a few times. This chain uses TRBV7-2 with TRBJ1-2, with D possibly matching TRBD1 (5 bases). The CDR3 covers 15 residues. With 2 bases removed from V and 3 bases from J, the gap between germline ends came to 13 bases. Germline V gives CDR1 SGHTA, CDR2 FQGNSA. Here the CDR3 DNA reads TGTGCCAGCAGCTTAAGGTTGGGGGAGGACTATGGCTACACCTTC. Amino acids: CASSLRLGEDYGYTF.

This chain uses TRBV28 with TRBJ2-7, with D possibly TRBD1 on 6 matching bases. This CDR3 contains 15 residues. V lost 2 bases and J 2 bases, leaving 13 bases between the germline ends. Germline V gives CDR1 MDHEN, CDR2 SYDVKM. The CDR3 bases are TGTGCCAGCAGTTTAGCGGCTACAGGGACCTACGAGCAGTACTTC. As protein: CASSLAATGTYEQYF.

The count of this clone is one. V and J are TRBV29-1 and TRBJ1-2; 8 positions match TRBD1. This CDR3 has 15 residues. V gave up 4 bases and J gave up 2 bases; unmatched junction bases: 9. CDR1 is SQVTM and CDR2 is ANQGSEA in the germline V gene. CDR3 sequence: CSVAHRGKNNYGYTF. DNA for the CDR3: TGCAGCGTTGCACACAGGGGGAAGAACAACTATGGCTACACCTTC.

The CDR3 is CASTRLAAGELFF. In nucleotides, the CDR3 is TGTGCCAGCACGCGACTAGCCGCCGGGGAGCTGTTTTTT. The chain is built from TRBV6-5 and TRBJ2-2; 7 nucleotides match TRBD2. The ends lost 7 bases at V and 6 bases at J; junction bases unmatched: 5. Germline V gives CDR1 MNHEY, CDR2 SVGAGI. The CDR3 has 13 residues.

This chain joins TRBV7-2 and TRBJ1-4, with 7 bases identical to TRBD1. This CDR3 has 14 residues. From germline, CDR1 is SGHTA and CDR2 FQGNSA. The V gene end was trimmed by 6 bases and the J gene end by 8 bases; junction bases not matched to a gene: 9. The CDR3 loop reads CASRPAGTVEKLFF. In nucleotides, the CDR3 is TGTGCCAGCAGGCCTGCCGGGACAGTCGAAAAACTGTTTTTT.

Of note for this clone: Other DNA sequences in this sample translate to the same CDR3. CDR3 coding DNA: TGTGCCAGCAGTCCTGGGACAGACTACGAGCAGTACTTC. Amino acids: CASSPGTDYEQYF. The chain uses TRBV28 and TRBJ2-7; 7 positions match TRBD1. After removal of 5 bases from V and 3 bases from J, the junction contained 4 bases not matched to a gene. Germline V CDR1 and CDR2: MDHEN, SYDVKM. The CDR3 extends over 13 amino acids.

V gene TRBV30 combines with J gene TRBJ2-7; weak D call: TRBD2 (6 bases). The V end lost 0 bases, the J end lost 2 bases, and 11 bases lay between the germline ends. Germline V gives CDR1 GTSNPN, CDR2 SVGIG (reference sequence). The CDR3 has 14 amino acids. This chain's CDR3 is CAWSVRGETYEQYF. The CDR3 DNA reads TGTGCCTGGAGTGTACGCGGGGAAACCTACGAGCAGTACTTC.